The T cell receptor (beta chain) described here comes from a study of blood T cell repertoires in COVID-19. The wider study: Cohort 3 recovery required two negative PCRs, clearance, or symptom resolution.

The data were produced by immunoSEQ multiplex PCR, yet TCRdb's version contains in-frame clones alone and is incomplete. Of hundreds of thousands of clones detected, approximately 90% appear once; the ten largest clones hold around 2%. The participants were between about 18 and 90 years old and came from under 25 US areas. Per germline, CDR1 KGHDR and CDR2 SFDVKD. The CDR3 runs to 16 residues. Trimming stripped 2 bases from V and 0 bases from J, with 9 bases between. This clonotype originated in a woman aged 55 to 70 in a cohort exposed to, infected with or recovered from COVID-19 (not recorded which). This chain joins TRBV24-1 and TRBJ2-2; D may be TRBD2 (6 bases). Sequencing was done on a sample of PBMCs or T cells enriched from blood (not recorded which). The CDR3: CATSDSWGANTGELFF. The CDR3 bases are TGTGCCACCAGTGATTCTTGGGGGGCGAACACCGGGGAGCTGTTTTTT.